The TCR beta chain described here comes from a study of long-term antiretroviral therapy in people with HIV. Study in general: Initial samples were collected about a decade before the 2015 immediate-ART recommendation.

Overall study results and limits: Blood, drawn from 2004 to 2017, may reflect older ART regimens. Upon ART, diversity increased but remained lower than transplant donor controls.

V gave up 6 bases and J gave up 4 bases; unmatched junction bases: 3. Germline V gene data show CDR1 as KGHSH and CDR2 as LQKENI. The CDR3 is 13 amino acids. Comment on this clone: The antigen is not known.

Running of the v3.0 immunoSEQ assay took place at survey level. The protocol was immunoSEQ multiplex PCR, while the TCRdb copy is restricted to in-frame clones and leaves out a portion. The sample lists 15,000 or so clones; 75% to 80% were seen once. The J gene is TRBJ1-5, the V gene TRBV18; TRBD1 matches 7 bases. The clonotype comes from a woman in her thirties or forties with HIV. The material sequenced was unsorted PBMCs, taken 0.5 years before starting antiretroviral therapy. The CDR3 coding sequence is TGTGCCAGCTCGGCAGGGGGAAATCAGCCCCAGCATTTT. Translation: CASSAGGNQPQHF.